Listed below are T cell receptor beta chains from one sample, sequenced in a study of blood T cells in healthy people across ages. One entry per CDR3 protein results from TCRdb running MiXCR on the 5' RACE reads. The sample has about 1.5 million distinct CDR3 sequences; around 40% are singletons. Sample: blood. These receptors were taken from a woman aged 18 to 35 in good health. CDR3s include the opening cysteine and the closing phenylalanine or tryptophan. Fields, in order: J gene, V gene, CDR3 protein.

>TRBJ1-1|TRBV5-1
CASREESTEAFF
>TRBJ2-3|TRBV20-1
CSAYTGTPRGTQYF
>TRBJ2-1|TRBV4-3
CASSQGGRLNEQFF
>TRBJ2-1|TRBV6-5
CASRPPGLNEQFF
>TRBJ2-1|TRBV20-1
CSSKVYNEQFF
>TRBJ1-2|TRBV20-1
CSARDLGQGSAGYTF
>TRBJ2-5|TRBV9
CASSGQGHQETQYF
>TRBJ1-1|TRBV6-5
CASSYLALGHMNTEAFF
>TRBJ2-1|TRBV6-2/TRBV6-3
CASSYRTSWGNEQFF
>TRBJ1-1|TRBV13
CASSLGIGGAFF
>TRBJ1-4|TRBV7-9
CASSLSTGNEKLFF
>TRBJ1-1|TRBV5-1
CASSSDGLNTEAFF
>TRBJ2-3|TRBV6-4
CASALDGQTTDTQYF
>TRBJ1-2|TRBV12-3/TRBV12-4
CASRDGSANYGYTF
>TRBJ1-6|TRBV24-1
CAAQGKPYNSPLHF
>TRBJ1-1|TRBV29-1
CSVAGIWGTEAFF
>TRBJ2-5|TRBV7-2
CASSFSPWGAETQYF